The 15 T cell receptor beta chains presented below share a single source sample, sequenced in a study of blood T cell repertoires in COVID-19. Clones were read by immunoSEQ multiplex PCR, and TCRdb kept only the in-frame ones, dropping some. The sample contains fewer than 85,000 clones, about three quarters of which appear only once. Source material: peripheral blood. The source of these receptors is a woman older than 75 with active or convalescent COVID-19.

The gene calls are TRBV4-3 and TRBJ1-4, with 8 nucleotides matching TRBD1. The junction had 6 bases not matched to a gene; V was cut back by 0 bases and J by 6 bases. CDR1 and CDR2 from the germline V gene are LGHNA and YSLEER. The CDR3 is made up of 16 amino acids. The CDR3 DNA is TGCGCCAGCAGCCAAGATTTGGCAGGGGGCGATGAAAAACTGTTTTTT. Translating gives CASSQDLAGGDEKLFF.

V usage is TRBV11-3 and J usage is TRBJ2-1; tentatively, D is TRBD2 (7 bases). CDR3 length: 16 residues. The V end was cut by 5 bases, the J end by 4 bases, with 18 bases between. Germline V gene data show CDR1 as SGHNT and CDR2 as YENEEA. CDR3 DNA: TGTGCCAGCAGCCTTGGGGGGGCCTACATTTACAATGAGCAGTTCTTC. Translating gives CASSLGGAYIYNEQFF. Full variable domain (missing parts from reference TRBV11-3 and TRBJ2-1): EAGVVQSPRYKIIEKKQPVAFWCNPISGHNTLYWYLQNLGQGPELLIRYENEEAVDDSQLPKDRFSAERLKGVDSTLKIQPAELGDSAVYLCASSLGGAYIYNEQFFGPGTRLTVL.

This clone has just a few counts. The chain is built from TRBV9 and TRBJ2-7, with D possibly TRBD2 on 5 matching bases. In germline, CDR1 is SGDLS, CDR2 YYNGEE. Trimming cost V 4 bases and J 3 bases, with 17 bases left between them. The CDR3 consists of 15 residues. CDR3 protein: CASSLSTRCCYEQYF. CDR3 sequence (DNA): TGTGCCAGCAGCCTTAGCACTAGATGTTGCTACGAGCAGTACTTC.

This clone was counted many times. This chain connects TRBV27 to TRBJ1-1; no reliable D call. V dropped 1 base and J dropped 6 bases, with 15 bases sitting between them. The CDR3 runs to 15 residues. Germline V gene data show CDR1 as MNHEY and CDR2 as SMNVEV (reference sequence). CDR3 coding DNA: TGTGCCAGCAGTTTATTCGGGGAGGGAGAGGCTGAAGCTTTCTTT. It codes for CASSLFGEGEAEAFF.

This chain uses TRBV6-2 or TRBV6-3 with TRBJ2-5, with 9 nucleotides matching TRBD1. The CDR3 runs 15 residues. With 6 bases clipped from V and 4 bases from J, the junction kept 9 bases outside the gene matches. Germline loops: CDR1 MNHEY, CDR2 SVGEGT. CDR3 DNA sequence: TGTGCCAGCAGCCCCGCCGGGACAGGGCGAGAGACCCAGTACTTC. Its translation: CASSPAGTGRETQYF.

This chain links TRBV19 with TRBJ1-5; D perhaps matches TRBD1 (6 bases). The CDR3 has 13 amino acids. V lost 7 bases and J lost 6, with 13 bases in between. Germline values: CDR1 LNHDA, CDR2 SQIVND (reference sequence). For the CDR3, the DNA is TGTGCCAGTACCAGGGGTTGGGGTCAGCCCCAGCATTTT. This translates into CASTRGWGQPQHF.

This clone was detected only a few times. V is TRBV18 and J is TRBJ2-5; D is unresolved. Trimming pared 5 bases from V and 2 bases from J, leaving 3 bases between. There are 11 residues in the CDR3. The V gene's germline CDR1 is KGHSH and CDR2 LQKENI. The CDR3 nucleotides are TGTGCCAGCTCATCGCAAGAGACCCAGTACTTC. It specifies CASSSQETQYF.

This chain joins TRBV5-8 and TRBJ2-1, with TRBD2 matching 7 bases. The CDR3 is made up of 16 amino acids. Germline-derived CDR1 and CDR2 are SGHTS and YDEGEE. Germline trimming cut 3 bases from V and 0 bases from J; bases unmatched to any gene: 6. CDR3 sequence (DNA): TGTGCCAGCAGCTCTACCGGCGGGGGCTCCTACAATGAGCAGTTCTTC. Translation gives CASSSTGGGSYNEQFF. Drawing the rest from reference TRBV5-8 and TRBJ2-1, the complete variable domain is EAGVTQSPTHLIKTRGQQATLRCSPISGHTSVYWYQQALGLGLQFLLWYDEGEERNRGNFPPRFSGRQFPNYSSELNVNALELEDSALYLCASSSTGGGSYNEQFFGPGTRLTVL.

The CDR3 reads CASRPGQGIHEQYF. DNA of the CDR3: TGTGCCAGCAGACCGGGACAGGGGATCCACGAGCAGTACTTC. This chain connects TRBV5-5 to TRBJ2-7, with 10 positions matching TRBD1. The J segment lost 5 bases and the V segment lost 5 bases, leaving 7 bases of the junction unmatched. The CDR3 length is 14 residues. Germline V lookup: CDR1 SGHKS, CDR2 YYEKEE (reference sequence). Full variable domain (missing parts from reference TRBV5-5 and TRBJ2-7): DAGVTQSPTHLIKTRGQQVTLRCSPISGHKSVSWYQQVLGQGPQFIFQYYEKEERGRGNFPDRFSARQFPNYSSELNVNALLLGDSALYLCASRPGQGIHEQYFGPGTRLTVT.

The chain recombines TRBV28 with TRBJ2-2; a weak D match, TRBD1 (6 bases). V lost 7 bases to trimming and J lost 5 bases, with 11 bases between them. The CDR3 covers 13 residues. Germline CDR1 MDHEN, CDR2 SYDVKM. The CDR3 nucleotides are TGTGCCAGCACCCTACAGGGTACCGGGGAGCTGTTTTTT. This sequence encodes CASTLQGTGELFF.

The CDR3 loop is CASSVASGGAVGAYEQYF. The CDR3, as DNA: TGTGCCAGCAGCGTAGCTAGCGGGGGGGCCGTAGGAGCCTACGAGCAGTACTTC. V gene TRBV9 combines with J gene TRBJ2-7, with 12 bases fitting TRBD2. This CDR3 comprises 18 residues. With V trimmed by 0 bases and J by 2 bases, 9 bases remained unmatched. In germline, CDR1 is SGDLS, CDR2 YYNGEE.

This sequence joins TRBV7-2 and TRBJ2-2, with 7 bases aligning to TRBD2. This CDR3 region has 16 residues. Unmatched junction bases numbered 3, after V lost 0 bases and J lost 2 bases. Germline-derived CDR1 and CDR2 are SGHTA and FQGNSA. CDR3 loop: CASSLASGGNTGELFF. For the CDR3, the DNA is TGTGCCAGCAGCTTAGCTTCGGGGGGAAACACCGGGGAGCTGTTTTTT.

The chain has TRBV27 and TRBJ1-1; no clear D. The V gene lost 6 bases and the J gene lost 4 bases, with 18 bases spanning the gap. CDR1 and CDR2 (germline): MNHEY, SMNVEV (reference sequence). The CDR3 consists of 15 residues. The CDR3 DNA reads as TGTGCCAGCAGCAAACGAGAGGGAGGTGGCACTGAAGCTTTCTTT. It codes for CASSKREGGGTEAFF.

The genes are TRBV7-2 and TRBJ2-1, with TRBD1 matching over 8 bases. The CDR3 sequence is 16 residues long. J was trimmed by 7 bases and V by 5 bases; bases with no gene match: 13. Per the germline V gene, CDR1 is SGHTA and CDR2 is FQGNSA. The CDR3 loop is CASSPAGTGSRNEQFF. CDR3 sequence (DNA): TGTGCCAGCAGCCCAGCCGGGACAGGCTCTAGGAATGAGCAGTTCTTC.

The gene calls are TRBV29-1 and TRBJ2-3; 8 bases align to TRBD2. With V trimmed by 7 bases and J by 6 bases, 21 bases remained unmatched. This CDR3 contains 17 residues. Per germline, CDR1 SQVTM and CDR2 ANQGSEA. The CDR3 DNA is TGCAGCGCCCCGAGCGGGGGCCCCGACTCTCGCCCTGATACGCAGTATTTT. Protein sequence: CSAPSGGPDSRPDTQYF.